Described below is a single TCR beta chain sequence and its context. Its antigen is not yet known. It has no much larger one-base neighbor in the sample; base qualities were not kept. This sample is part of a study of blood T cell repertoires in COVID-19 (dated by TCRdb to about 2020). For context, the study as a whole: The collaborator samples originated in the United States, Italy and Spain and spanned the acute and convalescent phases of COVID-19. The material from the prospective study consisted of cDNA or gDNA derived from T cells, B-cell-depleted T cells, or PBMCs. Subjects who had been exposed to COVID-19, were actively infected with it, or had recovered from it provided the deeply sampled blood TCRbeta repertoires that made up the dataset. The repertoires were made available in a free public database intended to serve as a resource for research on the immune response to SARS-CoV-2. Samples were obtained from the ongoing ImmuneRACE study (first 160 participants) and from 1,000 to 1,500 subjects provided by 6 global collaborators. Nearly every sample came with metadata listing a de-identified subject ID, COVID-19 status, age in years and sex. Where HLA class I and class II types were available, the types were taken from metadata supplied by the sample provider, not from assay-based typing. Points the paper makes about the study in general: The quantity of clinical and demographic metadata differed by source and by participant and was supplied without curation.

TCRbeta CDR3 regions were amplified from genomic DNA using the immunoSEQ Assay, a bias-controlled multiplex PCR. On the authors' methods: The number of nucleated cells in each sample was estimated from the amplification of reference gene primers within the assay. Sequence reads were collapsed and filtered to measure the absolute abundance of every unique TCRbeta CDR3 rearrangement. For each sample, productive Simpson clonality was calculated as the square root of Simpson's diversity index across productive rearrangements. TCRdb limited this immuneACCESS table to in-frame rearrangements with V and J called. A share of clones is missing; checked studies link under half to unresolved V genes, and the rest is unexplained. V and J calls and clone size are those listed in that table; D and trimming were worked out from the DNA. Present in this sample are a few hundred thousand clones, around nine tenths of which were seen just once. 3.5% to 4% of the sample is in the top ten clones.

One collaborating source in Seattle enrolled patients while the patients were actively infected and followed the patients over time throughout the course of disease. Collaborating institutions collected whole blood in K2EDTA tubes following their own protocols. For TCRbeta analysis, collaborators shipped samples in one of three forms: frozen whole blood, isolated PBMCs, or DNA extracted from either of those sample types. Sequencing was performed on peripheral blood. This clonotype originated in a woman in her sixties or seventies with COVID-19, enrolled during active disease.

CDR3 loop: CASSRGDSDNEKLFF. In nucleotides, the sequence is TGCGCCAGCAGCCGGGGGGACAGTGATAATGAAAAACTGTTTTTT. The rearranged chain carries TRBV4-1 and TRBJ1-4, with 7 bases matching TRBD1. Trimming accounts for 4 bases at V and 4 bases at J, while the number of junction bases matched to no gene is 6. The germline V gene encodes CDR1 MGHRA and CDR2 YSYEKL. The CDR3 runs 15 residues from the cysteine to the phenylalanine. This entry keeps only the CDR3 DNA: 45 bases, framed from base 1.